This is a list of T cell receptor beta chains from one sample in a study of shared clonotypes between healthy human individuals. TCRdb keeps only in-frame clones here, not all; method: immunoSEQ multiplex PCR. The table has about a million clones, 60% to 80% seen once. Material: memory CD4+ T cells sorted from blood. The source of these receptors is a young man in good health. Each CDR3 is given with its conserved first and last residue. D genes are given only for firm matches. Clone size, where shown, is once, few, many, or a class for clones that have expanded.

j_gene | d_gene | abundance | v_gene | CDR3nt | CDR3aa
TRBJ2-1 | TRBD2 | . | TRBV10-2 | TGCGCCAGCAGTGAGTTCCGGACTAGCGGAAAGGAGCAGTTCTTC | CASSEFRTSGKEQFF
TRBJ1-1 | . | . | TRBV5-1 | TGCGCCAGCAGCTTGGGGGCTCGGAACACTGAAGCTTTCTTT | CASSLGARNTEAFF
TRBJ2-7 | TRBD2 | . | TRBV6-6 | TGTGCCAGCAGTTCCCCTAGCGGGGGTTCCTACGAGCAGTACTTC | CASSSPSGGSYEQYF
TRBJ1-2 | . | . | TRBV5-1 | TGCGCCAGCAGCTTGGAGTGGACAGCCTCCGGCTACACCTTC | CASSLEWTASGYTF
TRBJ2-3 | TRBD2 | few | TRBV4-1 | TGCGCCAGCAGCCAAGCTAGCGGGGGCCACCGCACAGATACGCAGTATTTT | CASSQASGGHRTDTQYF
TRBJ1-2 | TRBD1 | . | TRBV28 | TGTGCCAGCAACCCAGCGGGACAGGGGAACTATGGCTACACCTTC | CASNPAGQGNYGYTF
TRBJ1-2 | . | . | TRBV6-5 | TGTGCCAGCAGTTACATCGAGAAGGCGAGGGGCTACACCTTC | CASSYIEKARGYTF
TRBJ2-5 | . | . | TRBV30 | TGTGCCTGGAGCCGAGGAGAGACCCAGTACTTC | CAWSRGETQYF
TRBJ2-1 | TRBD1 | . | TRBV6-5 | TGTGCCAGCAAGGGGACAGGGGAGAACAATGAGCAGTTCTTC | CASKGTGENNEQFF
TRBJ1-6 | . | few | TRBV5-4 | TGTGCCAGCAGCTTGCGGGCGCAGGATTTAACCTCCTATAATTCACCCCTCCACTTT | CASSLRAQDLTSYNSPLHF
TRBJ1-3 | . | few | TRBV18 | TGTGCCAGCTCACCAGCGCGGGAGAACACCATATATTTT | CASSPARENTIYF
TRBJ1-1 | . | . | TRBV7-3 | TGTGCCAGTCATGGGGCGCGATTGGAACACACTGAAGCTTTCTTT | CASHGARLEHTEAFF
TRBJ2-7 | . | . | TRBV10-3 | TGTGCCATCAGTGACAGCTCCTACGAGCAGTACTTC | CAISDSSYEQYF
TRBJ1-1 | . | . | TRBV19 | TGTGCCAGTAGTAAGATTTCAGTATTTGAAGCTTTCTTT | CASSKISVFEAFF
TRBJ2-5 | . | few | TRBV30 | TGTGCCTGGAGTCGGCGGTCCCAAGAGACCCAGTACTTC | CAWSRRSQETQYF
TRBJ1-6 | . | . | TRBV19 | TGTGCCAGTGATGGGGGCTCCTATAATTCACCCCTCCACTTT | CASDGGSYNSPLHF
TRBJ2-3 | . | . | TRBV11-2 | TGTGCCAGCAGCTTAGGACGGGGATTAGGCACAGATACGCAGTATTTT | CASSLGRGLGTDTQYF
TRBJ2-1 | . | . | TRBV7-2 | TGTGCCAGCAGCTTAGCCGGGACTCTATACAATGAGCAGTTCTTC | CASSLAGTLYNEQFF
TRBJ2-7 | . | . | TRBV7-2 | TGTGCCAGCAGCTTAGAGGGCAGAGGGAGCTCCTACGAGCAGTACTTC | CASSLEGRGSSYEQYF
TRBJ1-1 | . | . | TRBV5-1 | TGCGCCAGCAGCTTGGGTGGATGGGGGAACACTGAAGCTTTCTTT | CASSLGGWGNTEAFF
TRBJ1-2 | . | few | TRBV7-8 | TGTGCCAGCAGCTTAGGGCTGGAAAACTATGGCTACACCTTC | CASSLGLENYGYTF
TRBJ1-5 | . | . | TRBV5-8 | TGTGCCAGCAGCTTGTTGTTGGACAATCAGCCCCAGCATTTT | CASSLLLDNQPQHF